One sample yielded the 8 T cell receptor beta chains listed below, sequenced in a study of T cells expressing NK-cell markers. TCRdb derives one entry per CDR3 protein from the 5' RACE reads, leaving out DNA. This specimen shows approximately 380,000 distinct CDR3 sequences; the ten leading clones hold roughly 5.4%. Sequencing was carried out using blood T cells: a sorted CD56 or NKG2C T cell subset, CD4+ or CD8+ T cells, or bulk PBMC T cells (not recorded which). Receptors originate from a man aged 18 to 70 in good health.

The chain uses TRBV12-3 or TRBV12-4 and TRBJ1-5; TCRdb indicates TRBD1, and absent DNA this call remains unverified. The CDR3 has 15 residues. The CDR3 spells CASRKKSWGEEPQHF.

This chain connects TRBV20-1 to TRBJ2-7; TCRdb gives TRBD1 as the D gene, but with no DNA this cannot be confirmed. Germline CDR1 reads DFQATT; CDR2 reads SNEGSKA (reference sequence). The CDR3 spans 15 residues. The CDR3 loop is CSARNAGRNSLEQYF.

CDR3 residues: CASSFRTAPYGYTF. The V gene is TRBV7-9, the J gene TRBJ1-2; without DNA, the TCRdb call of TRBD1 cannot be checked. The germline V gene encodes CDR1 SEHNR and CDR2 FQNEAQ (reference sequence). CDR3 length: 14 amino acids.

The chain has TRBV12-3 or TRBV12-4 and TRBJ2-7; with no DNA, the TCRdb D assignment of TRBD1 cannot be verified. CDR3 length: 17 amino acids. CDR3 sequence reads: CASSHLIRGHQRNEQYF.

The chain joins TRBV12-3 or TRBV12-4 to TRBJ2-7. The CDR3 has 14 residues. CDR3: CASSLGLRPFEQYF.

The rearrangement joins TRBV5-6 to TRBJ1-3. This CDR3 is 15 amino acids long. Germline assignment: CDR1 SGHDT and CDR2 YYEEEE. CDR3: CASSLQAASGNTIYF.

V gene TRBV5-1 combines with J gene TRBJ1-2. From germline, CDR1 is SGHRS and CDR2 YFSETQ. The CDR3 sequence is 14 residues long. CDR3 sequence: CASSVGLVDYGYTF.

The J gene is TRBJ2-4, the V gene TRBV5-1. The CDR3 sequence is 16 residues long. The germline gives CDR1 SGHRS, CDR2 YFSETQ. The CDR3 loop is CASSPMEQSVKNIQYF.